This TCR beta chain derives from a study of T cells in localized non-small cell lung cancer. Measured with immunoSEQ multiplex PCR; TCRdb has only the in-frame clones, and not every one. The repertoire holds around 55,000 clones, with roughly 86% as singletons. Note on this clone: The antigen is not known.

Findings and caveats of the study: In uninvolved adjacent lung, T cell clonality reached its highest value, exceeding tumor. Higher blood T cell density tracked longer overall survival. Because researchers sequenced only one region of the tumor, heterogeneity is still possible. Across samples, adjacent lung featured a median roughly 50 of the top 100 tumor clones.

Trimming left V 2 bases short and J 5 bases short, with 13 bases between. CDR1 and CDR2 from the germline V gene are SEHNR and FQNEAQ (reference sequence). The CDR3 length is 15 residues. The receptor comes from a female donor with stage II lung adenocarcinoma. The material was PBMCs, obtained before any cancer treatment. V gene TRBV7-9 combines with J gene TRBJ2-1, with TRBD1 as a possible D gene (5 bases). The CDR3 coding sequence is TGTGCCAGCAGCTTACTCTCGACAGTCGACAATGAGCAGTTCTTC. Its protein product is CASSLLSTVDNEQFF.